This T cell receptor (beta chain) was obtained from a study of response to subunit inactivated influenza vaccine. This clonotype was seen a few times. What it binds is not known. Study-level findings and limits: Each seasonal influenza vaccination, the authors suggested, recruits few new T cells.

This CDR3 contains 13 residues. V shed 1 base and J shed 13 bases, with 17 bases lying between them. Germline V gene data show CDR1 as GTSNPN and CDR2 as SVGIG (reference sequence). TCRdb re-called the RT-PCR reads through MiXCR, storing one row per CDR3 protein. The sample carries over 150,000 distinct CDR3 sequences, around 8.8% recorded once. The clonotype was recovered from a man aged 45-65 years who received an inactivated influenza vaccine. The specimen was non-naive T cells sorted from PBMCs, collected on the day of vaccination. V gene TRBV30 combines with J gene TRBJ2-1; D is undetermined. This chain's CDR3 is CAWSGKGVLNQFF. In nucleotides, the CDR3 is TGTGCCTGGAGTGGTAAAGGTGTTCTGAACCAGTTCTTC.